A single sample is the source of the 3 T cell receptor beta chains below, sequenced in a study of identical twins (TCRdb year 2016). Receptors were amplified or captured by 5' RACE. The instrument given in TCRdb is Illumina HiSeq 2000. Using fastp at Q25 and MiXCR, TCRdb reprocessed the public reads and kept productive beta chains. Records with the same CDR3 protein are collapsed into one entry carrying the most frequent genes and DNA. This sample has roughly 1.6 million distinct CDR3 sequences in its table, and roughly 35% of those were observed once. The top ten hold approximately 0.25% of the sample. The specimen sequenced was cord blood. These receptors all come from a newborn girl in good health.

This clonotype was seen many times. V usage is TRBV9 and J usage is TRBJ1-4; D gene ambiguous. CDR1 SGDLS and CDR2 YYNGEE come from the germline V gene. V lost 4 bases and J lost 7, with 17 bases in between. The CDR3 length is 15 residues. CDR3 amino acids: CASSRGGSHGEKLFF. The CDR3, as DNA: TGTGCCAGCAGCAGAGGAGGGAGCCATGGTGAAAAACTGTTTTTT.

The chain has TRBV6-6 and TRBJ2-1, with TRBD2 matching over 9 bases. The CDR3 is 14 residues long. Germline lookup yields CDR1 MNHNY and CDR2 SVGAGI (reference sequence). V lost 6 bases and J lost 10; bases outside the gene matches: 10. This CDR3 reads CASSLGVAGVEQFF. The CDR3 nucleotides are TGTGCCAGCAGCCTGGGAGTAGCGGGGGTCGAGCAGTTCTTC.

The DNA of the CDR3 is TGCAGTGCTAGGCGACTAGCGGCCACCTACGAGCAGTACTTC. It yields the protein CSARRLAATYEQYF. The gene calls are TRBV20-1 and TRBJ2-7; 9 bases line up with TRBD2. Trimming cost V 3 bases and J 2 bases; bases outside gene matches: 5. The germline V gene has CDR1 DFQATT and CDR2 SNEGSKA (reference sequence). CDR3 size: 14 residues.